Listed here is a single T cell receptor (beta chain). Profiled with immunoSEQ multiplex PCR; TCRdb holds only in-frame clones, not every one. The profile covers under 200,000 clones, with more than 85% appearing a single time and roughly 0.53% taken by the ten largest. V was clipped by 4 bases and J by 2 bases; unmatched bases: 9. CDR3 length equals 17 residues. Per the germline V gene, CDR1 is MNHEY and CDR2 is SVGEGT. This entry belongs to a study of blood T cell repertoires in COVID-19. The overall study: Material from acute and convalescent COVID-19 was sourced from the United States, Italy and Spain.

The sample consisted of peripheral blood. This chain links TRBV6-2 or TRBV6-3 with TRBJ1-5, with 9 positions matching TRBD1. The clonotype comes from a man aged 55 to 70 with COVID-19, enrolled during active disease. CDR3 loop: CASSLGTGFLGNQPQHF. CDR3 DNA: TGTGCCAGCAGTTTGGGGACAGGGTTTTTGGGCAATCAGCCCCAGCATTTT.